This T cell receptor beta chain comes out of a study of blood T cell repertoires in COVID-19 (dated by TCRdb to about 2020). In the study overall: Collaborator samples came from the United States, Italy and Spain and covered acute and convalescent phases of COVID-19. The prospective study material was composed of cDNA or gDNA derived from T cells, B-cell-depleted T cells, or PBMCs. The dataset comprised deeply sampled blood TCRbeta repertoires from subjects exposed to, actively infected with, or recovered from COVID-19. A freely available public database, intended as a resource for researchers studying the immune response to SARS-CoV-2, is where the repertoires were released. Samples were obtained from the ongoing ImmuneRACE study (first 160 participants) and from some 1,300 subjects provided by 6 global collaborators. Sample metadata almost always included a de-identified subject ID, COVID-19 status, age in years and sex. HLA class I and class II types, where available, came from metadata supplied by the sample provider rather than from assay-based typing.

As to this clone: No antigen is known for it. No base quality values were provided; no much bigger clone lies one nucleotide off.

Reading the germline V gene gives CDR1 MDHEN and CDR2 SYDVKM. The germline V and J ends show losses of 6 bases and 5 bases respectively, and no gene match explains 2 bases of the junction. There are 13 amino acids in the CDR3, from cysteine to phenylalanine inclusive. Here the CDR3 DNA is all that survives: 39 bases in frame from base 1. The immunoSEQ Assay, a bias-controlled multiplex PCR, was used to amplify TCRbeta CDR3 regions from genomic DNA. As for the original processing: The number of nucleated cells in each sample was estimated from the amplification of reference gene primers within the assay. To quantify the absolute abundance of each unique TCRbeta CDR3 rearrangement, sequence reads were collapsed and filtered. Productive Simpson clonality was computed per sample as the square root of Simpson's diversity index over productive rearrangements. The immuneACCESS repertoire file appears here via TCRdb, limited to in-frame rearrangements. These files lack a portion of the clones; in checked studies, under half of the deficit traces to unresolved V genes, and the cause of the others is not known. The V and J calls and clone size come from that table; D and trimming were worked out from the DNA. Recorded for this sample are about 190,000 clones; approximately 80% of them occurred a single time. The ten largest clones take up 12% of the sample.

Whole blood was collected in K2EDTA tubes by collaborating institutions according to the institutions' own protocols. Collaborator samples were shipped for TCRbeta analysis as frozen whole blood, isolated PBMCs, or DNA extracted from either sample type. On the study overall, not on this receptor specifically: The amount of clinical and demographic metadata varied by source and participant and was provided uncurated.

This receptor was taken from a woman aged 50 to 60 with acute or convalescent COVID-19. This receptor chain uses TRBV28 and TRBJ2-2; 8 central bases correspond to TRBD2. Sequencing input: peripheral blood. This receptor carries the CDR3 CASSSGGTGELFF. The sequenced DNA is TGTGCCAGCAGCTCGGGGGGGACCGGGGAGCTGTTTTTT.